The 11 T cell receptor beta chains given below trace back to one sample, sequenced in a study of blood T cell repertoires in COVID-19. The protocol was immunoSEQ multiplex PCR, while the TCRdb copy is restricted to in-frame clones and leaves out a portion. The repertoire holds 200,000 to 250,000 clones, 85% to 95% seen once, with less than 2.5% in the top ten. The sequenced sample consisted of PBMCs or T cells enriched from blood (not recorded which). The receptors come from a young woman who had recovered from COVID-19.

The table lists this clone with a count of one. V and J are TRBV24-1 and TRBJ2-1; 10 bases match TRBD2. After removal of 2 bases from V and 3 bases from J, the junction contained 3 bases not matched to a gene. CDR3 length equals 16 residues. Germline CDR1 KGHDR, CDR2 SFDVKD. The DNA for the CDR3 is TGTGCCACCAGTGATTCTAGCGGGGGCCACTACAATGAGCAGTTCTTC. Translation: CATSDSSGGHYNEQFF.

V and J are TRBV18 and TRBJ1-5; D remains unclear. The germline V gene has CDR1 KGHSH and CDR2 LQKENI. The CDR3 is 13 amino acids. V was trimmed by 4 bases and J by 6 bases, leaving 10 bases between them. CDR3 coding DNA: TGTGCCAGCTCACGAACAGAAAGTCAGCCCCAGCATTTT. Translating gives CASSRTESQPQHF.

This chain joins TRBV6-2 or TRBV6-3 and TRBJ1-5; 8 nucleotides align to TRBD1. Trimming at V came to 0 bases and at J to 8 bases, leaving 6 bases not matched to a gene. Germline V lookup: CDR1 MNHEY, CDR2 SVGEGT. This CDR3 is built from 15 residues. The DNA for the CDR3 is TGTGCCAGCAGTTACTCTCGCAGGGGGCTAGAGCCCCAGCATTTT. This encodes CASSYSRRGLEPQHF.

The chain combines TRBV2 with TRBJ2-7; 9 bases align to TRBD1. CDR1 SNHLY and CDR2 FYNNEI come from the germline V gene. The CDR3 contains 13 residues. V trimming: 7 bases; J trimming: 9 bases; junction bases outside the gene matches: 10. The CDR3 spells CASTGQGKGGQYF. Written as DNA, the CDR3 is TGTGCCAGCACCGGACAGGGGAAGGGGGGGCAGTACTTC.

This clone occurred once. The chain carries TRBV7-8 and TRBJ1-2; D is perhaps TRBD1 (6 bases). The V gene lost 4 bases and the J gene lost 5 bases, with 20 bases spanning the gap. CDR3 length: 16 amino acids. Germline V gene sequence: CDR1 SGHVS, CDR2 FQNEAQ. DNA for the CDR3: TGTGCCAGCAGCTCGAGGACAGATAAATACTTTTATGGCTACACCTTC. This codes for CASSSRTDKYFYGYTF.

The rearrangement joins TRBV9 to TRBJ2-7; a possible D gene is TRBD1 (5 bases). Trimming cost V 4 bases and J 6 bases, with 20 bases left between them. This CDR3 region has 15 residues. Germline values: CDR1 SGDLS, CDR2 YYNGEE. CDR3 residues: CASSPRAVGPAEQYF. The CDR3 DNA sequence: TGTGCCAGCAGCCCCCGAGCAGTGGGGCCAGCCGAGCAGTACTTC.

The rearrangement uses TRBV3-1 (or the pseudogene TRBV3-2) and TRBJ1-1, with no clear D. The V gene's germline CDR1 is LGHDT and CDR2 YNNKEL (reference sequence). This CDR3 is 16 amino acids long. V was pared by 10 bases and J by 5 bases, with 26 bases between. CDR3 coding DNA: TGTGCCACCAGAGGGAGGGCTACGAGTTTGGGAACTGAAGCTTTCTTT. This translates into CATRGRATSLGTEAFF.

The V call is TRBV6-5, the J call TRBJ2-1, with 11 bases aligning to TRBD2. The germline CDR1 and CDR2 sequences are MNHEY and SVGAGI. V shed 8 bases and J 6 bases; nucleotides not matched to a gene: 9. The CDR3 runs to 15 residues. The CDR3 region is CASGATLAGVNEQFF. The CDR3 bases are TGTGCCAGCGGCGCTACACTAGCGGGAGTCAATGAGCAGTTCTTC.

The chain is built from TRBV29-1 and TRBJ2-1, with a tentative D call TRBD1 (6 bases). CDR1 SQVTM and CDR2 ANQGSEA come from the germline V gene. V was shortened by 1 base and J by 0 bases, with 13 bases between the two germline ends. The CDR3 is 16 amino acids. The CDR3 region has the DNA TGCAGCGTTGAAGCCCCCGACAGGAGCTCCTACAATGAGCAGTTCTTC. The encoded protein is CSVEAPDRSSYNEQFF.

The DNA of the CDR3 is TGTGCCAGCTCGAGGACTAGCGGGACAGATACGCAGTATTTT. This translates into CASSRTSGTDTQYF. The gene calls are TRBV2 and TRBJ2-3; 11 bases align to TRBD2. Germline CDR1 and CDR2: SNHLY and FYNNEI. J was trimmed by 3 bases and V by 8 bases; bases with no gene match: 4. The CDR3 is 14 amino acids.

This clone was seen once. The rearrangement links TRBV7-6 to TRBJ2-5, with a tentative D call TRBD2 (5 bases). V dropped 5 bases and J dropped 7 bases, with 11 bases sitting between them. The CDR3 runs 12 residues. The V gene's germline CDR1 is SGHVS and CDR2 FNYEAQ. CDR3 residues: CASSAARGTQYF. The CDR3 DNA is TGTGCCAGCAGCGCCGCTCGGGGGACCCAGTACTTC.